The present TCR beta chain was sequenced within a study of cytomegalovirus exposure and HLA in healthy donors. Study-level results: For TCR beta chains, V- and J-gene trimming was later linked to a missense DCLRE1C variant.

The ends lost 6 bases at V and 10 bases at J; junction bases unmatched: 7. This CDR3 has 13 residues. Germline V gene data show CDR1 as MNHEY and CDR2 as SVGAGI. As for this clone: What it binds is not known.

Primers: 60 Vbeta forward and 13 Jbeta reverse. Profiled with immunoSEQ multiplex PCR; TCRdb holds only in-frame clones, not every one. The sample contains fewer than 150,000 clones, around 73% of which appear only once. Among the donors, all were healthy bone marrow donors. V is TRBV6-5 and J is TRBJ1-1; 11 bases are shared with TRBD1. Sequencing was carried out using PBMCs. The sequence was collected from a woman between 25 and 40 years old in good health and CMV-seropositive. The CDR3 nucleotides read TGTGCCAGCAGGTCAATGGGACAGGGGGGAGCTTTCTTT. It is translated as CASRSMGQGGAFF.